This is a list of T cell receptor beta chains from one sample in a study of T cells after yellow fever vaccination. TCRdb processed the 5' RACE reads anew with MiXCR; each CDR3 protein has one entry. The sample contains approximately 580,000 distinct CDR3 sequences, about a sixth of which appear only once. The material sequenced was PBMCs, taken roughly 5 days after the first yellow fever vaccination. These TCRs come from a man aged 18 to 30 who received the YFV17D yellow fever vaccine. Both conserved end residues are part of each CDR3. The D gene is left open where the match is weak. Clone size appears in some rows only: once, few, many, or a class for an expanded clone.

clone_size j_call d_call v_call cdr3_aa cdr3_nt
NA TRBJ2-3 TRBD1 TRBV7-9 CASSLLGQGVPDTQYF TGTGCCAGCAGCTTGCTGGGACAGGGAGTTCCAGATACGCAGTATTTT
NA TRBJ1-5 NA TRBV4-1 CASSRRTVDYSNQPQHF TGCGCCAGCAGCCGCCGGACAGTCGATTATAGCAATCAGCCCCAGCATTTT
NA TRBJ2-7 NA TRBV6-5 CASGPGVTLVF TGTGCCAGCGGCCCGGGTGTGACACTGGTCTTC
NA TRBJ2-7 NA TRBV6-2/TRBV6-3 CASSENYEQYF TGTGCCAGCAGTGAGAACTACGAGCAGTACTTC
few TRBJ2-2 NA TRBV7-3 CASRLVGATTGELFF TGTGCCAGCCGCCTCGTAGGGGCCACCACCGGGGAGCTGTTTTTT
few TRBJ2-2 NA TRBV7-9 CASSLEAPTPGELFF TGTGCCAGCAGCTTAGAAGCTCCGACCCCCGGGGAGCTGTTTTTT
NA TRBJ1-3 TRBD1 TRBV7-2 CASSFSRRGQGYTIYF TGTGCCAGCAGCTTCTCCCGAAGGGGACAGGGTTACACCATATATTTT
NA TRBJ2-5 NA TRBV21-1 CASSSRRRGPRETQYF TGTGCCAGCAGCAGTCGAAGGCGGGGGCCCCGCGAGACCCAGTACTTC
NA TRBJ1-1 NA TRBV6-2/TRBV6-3 CASSYRQSTEAFF TGTGCCAGCAGTTACCGCCAGAGCACTGAAGCTTTCTTT
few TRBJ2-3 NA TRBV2 CASGASATDTQYF TGTGCCAGCGGGGCGTCTGCCACAGATACGCAGTATTTT
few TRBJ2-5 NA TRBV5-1 CASGQPGQPETQYF TGCGCCAGCGGACAACCGGGCCAACCAGAGACCCAGTACTTC
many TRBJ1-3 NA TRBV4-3 CASSSTRSGNTIYF TGCGCCAGCAGTTCGACAAGGTCTGGAAACACCATATATTTT
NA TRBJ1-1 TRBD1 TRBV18 CATSWTGANTEAFF TGTGCCACGTCATGGACAGGGGCAAACACTGAAGCTTTCTTT
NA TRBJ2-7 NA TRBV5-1 CASSGDHLYEQYF TGCGCCAGCAGCGGGGACCACCTTTACGAGCAGTACTTC
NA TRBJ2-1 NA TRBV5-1 CASSFPGEIRSEQFF TGCGCCAGCAGCTTCCCAGGGGAAATCAGGAGTGAGCAGTTCTTC
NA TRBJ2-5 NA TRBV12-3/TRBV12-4 CASSIGGRETQYF TGTGCCAGCAGTATCGGGGGCAGGGAGACCCAGTACTTC
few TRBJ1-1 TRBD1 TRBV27 CASRRYQGDEAFF TGTGCCAGCAGACGCTATCAGGGGGATGAAGCTTTCTTT
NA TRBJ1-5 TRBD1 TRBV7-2 CASSLVGTGEGQPQHF TGTGCCAGCAGCTTAGTAGGCACAGGGGAAGGGCAGCCCCAGCATTTT
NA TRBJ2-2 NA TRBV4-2 CASSQLLTNTGELFF TGTGCCAGCAGCCAACTACTGACGAACACCGGGGAGCTGTTTTTT
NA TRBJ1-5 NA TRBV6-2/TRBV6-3 CASSYGDGNQPQHF TGTGCCAGCAGTTATGGGGACGGCAATCAGCCCCAGCATTTT
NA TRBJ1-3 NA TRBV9 CASSVATVNTIYF TGTGCCAGCAGCGTAGCGACAGTAAACACCATATATTTT
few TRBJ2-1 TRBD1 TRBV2 CASSDPGQGGLAGNEQFF TGTGCCAGCAGTGATCCGGGACAGGGGGGGCTGGCGGGCAATGAGCAGTTCTTC
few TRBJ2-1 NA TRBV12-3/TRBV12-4 CASSFVLYNEQFF TGTGCCAGCAGTTTTGTGCTCTACAATGAGCAGTTCTTC
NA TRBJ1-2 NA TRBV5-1 CASSLESAPGYTF TGCGCCAGCAGCTTGGAGAGTGCCCCCGGCTACACCTTC
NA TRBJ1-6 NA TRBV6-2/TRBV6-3 CASTKKGLRNSPLHF TGTGCCAGCACCAAGAAGGGACTCAGGAATTCACCCCTCCACTTT
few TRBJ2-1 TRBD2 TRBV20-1 CSAPTSGRPNEQFF TGCAGTGCACCTACTAGCGGGAGACCCAATGAGCAGTTCTTC
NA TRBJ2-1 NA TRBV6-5 CASSWGDLPNEQFF TGTGCCAGCAGTTGGGGGGACCTACCCAATGAGCAGTTCTTC
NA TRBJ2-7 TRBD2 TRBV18 CASSPTSTSGANIHEQYF TGTGCCAGCTCACCGACTTCGACTAGCGGCGCTAACATCCACGAGCAGTACTTC
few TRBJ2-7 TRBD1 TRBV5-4 CASSLDYRGREQYF TGTGCCAGCAGCTTAGACTACAGGGGGCGCGAGCAGTACTTC
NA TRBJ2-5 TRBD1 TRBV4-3 CASSQGQGEIQETQYF TGCGCCAGCAGCCAAGGACAGGGGGAGATTCAAGAGACCCAGTACTTC
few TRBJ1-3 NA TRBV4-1 CASSQDGSSGNTIYF TGCGCCAGCAGCCAAGATGGTAGCTCTGGAAACACCATATATTTT
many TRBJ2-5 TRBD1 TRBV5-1 CASSGWTGQETQYF TGCGCCAGCAGCGGGTGGACAGGACAAGAGACCCAGTACTTC
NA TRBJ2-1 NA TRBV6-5 CASSYSRVGYNEQFF TGTGCCAGCAGTTACTCGAGGGTGGGGTACAATGAGCAGTTCTTC
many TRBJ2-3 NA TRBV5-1 CASSLGSGTDTQYF TGCGCCAGCAGCTTGGGATCAGGGACAGATACGCAGTATTTT
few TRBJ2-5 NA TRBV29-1 CSVGLKVPGLARETQYF TGCAGCGTTGGACTTAAAGTTCCGGGACTGGCTCGAGAGACCCAGTACTTC
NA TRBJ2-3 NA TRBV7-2 CASSQSGLRTDTQYF TGTGCCAGCAGCCAATCGGGACTCCGCACAGATACGCAGTATTTT
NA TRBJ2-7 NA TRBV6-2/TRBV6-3 CASSHGTSREQYF TGTGCCAGCAGCCACGGGACTTCGCGCGAGCAGTACTTC
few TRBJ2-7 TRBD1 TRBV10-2 CASSETGTGVLENEQYF TGCGCCAGCAGCGAGACCGGGACAGGGGTTTTAGAGAACGAGCAGTACTTC